A single sample gave rise to the 31 T cell receptor beta chains below, sequenced in a study of shared clonotypes between healthy human individuals (dated by TCRdb to the early 2020s). CD8 naive samples were CD45RO-negative cells positively selected for CCR7, giving a CD45RA+CCR7+ population that excluded TemRA cells. Libraries were built with the immunoSEQ multiplex PCR assay. TCRdb carries this immuneACCESS record with in-frame sequences only. Its versions omit some clonotypes, under half of them owing to an unresolved V gene in the studies checked, with the rest unexplained. The sample table holds about 650,000 clones, of which about 95% were seen once. The top ten hold about 0.11% of the sample. The sequenced sample was naive CD8+ T cells sorted from blood. Per the publication, the cell subset or site label means: CD45RA+CCR7+. The receptors were sampled from a woman in her 30s in good health.

Note on this clone: The limits of the CDR3 on the DNA are not certain, so only TCRdb's listed CDR3 is given. The J gene is TRBJ1-2, the V gene TRBV9. The CDR3 is 12 amino acids in total, end residues counted. CDR1 is SGDLS, CDR2 YYNGEE, per germline. The CDR3 region is CASSVGSGTFYF.

Regarding this clone: Other DNA sequences from this sample encode an identical CDR3 as well. The chain recombines TRBV27 with TRBJ2-7, with 11 bases lining up with TRBD1. The V gene end was trimmed by 4 bases and the J gene end by 3 bases; junction bases not matched to a gene: 2. Germline V gene sequence: CDR1 MNHEY, CDR2 SMNVEV (reference sequence). The CDR3 length is 14 residues. CDR3 in DNA: TGTGCCAGCAGTTCCGGGACAGGGGGCTACGAGCAGTACTTC. Protein: CASSSGTGGYEQYF.

A single count supports this clone. The genes are TRBV28 and TRBJ1-5, with D possibly matching TRBD1 (5 bases). V was shortened by 7 bases and J by 9 bases, with 13 bases between the two germline ends. Germline CDR1 is MDHEN and CDR2 is SYDVKM. This CDR3 is built from 12 residues. The CDR3 DNA reads as TGTGCCAGCACCTCATTGGGGGGGCCCCAGCATTTT. This sequence encodes CASTSLGGPQHF.

This clone was seen only once. The V and J genes are TRBV7-6 and TRBJ2-2; D ambiguous. This CDR3 has 14 amino acids. Germline-derived CDR1 and CDR2 are SGHVS and FNYEAQ. The ends were cut back, 5 bases at V and 4 bases at J, with 11 bases in the middle. CDR3: CASSPDPGTGELFF. CDR3 bases: TGTGCCAGCAGCCCAGACCCAGGCACCGGGGAGCTGTTTTTT.

This clone was counted once. The chain is built from TRBV28 and TRBJ1-1, with 8 bases aligning to TRBD1. The junction had 7 bases not matched to a gene; V was cut back by 4 bases and J by 3 bases. The CDR3 loop spans 15 amino acids. Germline V gene sequence: CDR1 MDHEN, CDR2 SYDVKM. CDR3 amino acids: CASSSDRDRYTEAFF. CDR3 coding DNA: TGTGCCAGCAGTTCAGATCGGGACAGGTACACTGAAGCTTTCTTT. Combining the CDR3 with reference TRBV28 and TRBJ1-1 gives the whole variable domain DVKVTQSSRYLVKRTGEKVFLECVQDMDHENMFWYRQDPGLGLRLIYFSYDVKMKEKGDIPEGYSVSREKKERFSLILESASTNQTSMYLCASSSDRDRYTEAFFGQGTRLTVV.

A single count supports this clone. This rearrangement joins TRBV4-1 to TRBJ1-6; 7 positions agree with TRBD1. V shed 1 base, J shed 5 bases, and the junction held 8 bases outside the gene matches. Germline V gene data show CDR1 as MGHRA and CDR2 as YSYEKL. The CDR3 is 17 amino acids. The CDR3 here is CASSQGIGQEDNSPLHF. CDR3 in DNA: TGCGCCAGCAGCCAAGGAATCGGACAGGAAGATAATTCACCCCTCCACTTT.

The chain joins TRBV28 to TRBJ2-4; 7 bases are a match to TRBD1. Germline V gene data show CDR1 as MDHEN and CDR2 as SYDVKM. There are 15 residues in the CDR3. The V gene end was trimmed by 6 bases and the J gene end by 0 bases; junction bases not matched to a gene: 5. CDR3 DNA sequence: TGTGCCAGCAGCCTAGGGGGCGGAGCCAAAAACATTCAGTACTTC. It encodes CASSLGGGAKNIQYF.

The chain couples TRBV28 to TRBJ1-1; D ambiguous. The germline gives CDR1 MDHEN, CDR2 SYDVKM. Trimming took off 6 bases at V and 4 bases at J, with 12 bases between the two ends. This CDR3 is built from 13 residues. The CDR3: CASRLVRGTEAFF. CDR3 in DNA: TGTGCCAGCAGGCTAGTGAGAGGCACTGAAGCTTTCTTT.

This clone was seen just once. Here the CDR3 DNA reads TGTGCCAGCAGCTCTTGGGGTGGGAGACAGGGACCTGGAAACACCATATATTTT. It codes for CASSSWGGRQGPGNTIYF. V gene TRBV11-2 combines with J gene TRBJ1-3; 7 bases align to TRBD1. Germline assignment: CDR1 SGHAT and CDR2 FQNNGV. Trimming took 4 bases from V and 2 from J; bases not matched to a gene: 14. CDR3 size: 18 residues.

A single count supports this clone. The rearrangement links TRBV14 to TRBJ2-2; a weak D match, TRBD2 (5 bases). There are 16 residues in the CDR3. CDR1 and CDR2 from the germline V gene are SGHDN and FVKESK. V was clipped by 8 bases and J by 1 base, with 17 bases between them. The CDR3 here is CASAQAGLLNTGELFF. CDR3 coding DNA: TGTGCCAGCGCCCAGGCAGGACTTCTGAACACCGGGGAGCTGTTTTTT.

As to this clone: Other DNA sequences in the same sample also yield this CDR3. The V call is TRBV5-6, the J call TRBJ2-7; D is perhaps TRBD1 (6 bases). In germline, CDR1 is SGHDT, CDR2 YYEEEE. The V and J ends lost 2 bases and 4 bases respectively, with 10 bases between them. This CDR3 is built from 13 residues. The CDR3 protein is CASSFGTTYEQYF. The CDR3 region has the DNA TGTGCCAGCAGCTTCGGGACAACATACGAGCAGTACTTC.

The rearrangement links TRBV18 to TRBJ2-5; a possible D gene is TRBD2 (6 bases). Trimming shortened V by 0 bases and J by 0 bases, and 11 bases separated the two germline ends. The CDR3 extends over 16 amino acids. The V gene's germline CDR1 is KGHSH and CDR2 LQKENI. Here the CDR3 DNA reads TGTGCCAGCTCACCACCAGCGGGCAGGGACCAAGAGACCCAGTACTTC. This translates into CASSPPAGRDQETQYF.

This clone was detected once. The chain is built from TRBV5-6 and TRBJ2-3, with D tentatively TRBD1 (6 bases). CDR1 is SGHDT and CDR2 is YYEEEE in the germline V gene. This CDR3 is 14 amino acids long. Trimming took off 6 bases at V and 6 bases at J, with 17 bases between the two ends. The CDR3 reads CASTGVRGRDTQYF. CDR3 DNA: TGTGCCAGCACAGGGGTCAGGGGAAGGGATACGCAGTATTTT.

The DNA of the CDR3 is TGTGCCAGCAGCTTAGCCCCTAGCGGGAGCGATACGCAGTATTTT. It is translated as CASSLAPSGSDTQYF. The V gene is TRBV11-2, the J gene TRBJ2-3; 10 nucleotides agree with TRBD2. The V segment lost 1 base and the J segment 6 bases; nucleotides outside the gene matches: 4. Germline V gene data show CDR1 as SGHAT and CDR2 as FQNNGV. This CDR3 region has 15 residues. Supplemented by reference TRBV11-2 and TRBJ2-3, the full variable domain reads EAGVAQSPRYKIIEKRQSVAFWCNPISGHATLYWYQQILGQGPKLLIQFQNNGVVDDSQLPKDRFSAERLKGVDSTLKIQPAKLEDSAVYLCASSLAPSGSDTQYFGPGTRLTVL.

The J gene is TRBJ1-2, the V gene TRBV9; possibly TRBD1 for D (6 bases). Germline V gene sequence: CDR1 SGDLS, CDR2 YYNGEE. V was cut by 4 bases and J by 8 bases, with 15 bases left in between. This CDR3 is built from 13 residues. This CDR3 reads CASSPGEVMGYTF. CDR3 coding DNA: TGTGCCAGCAGCCCAGGGGAGGTGATGGGCTACACCTTC.

The chain employs TRBV5-8 and TRBJ2-7; no clear D. CDR1 and CDR2 (germline): SGHTS, YDEGEE. The V and J ends lost 4 bases and 6 bases respectively, with 8 bases between them. The CDR3 covers 11 residues. CDR3: CASSPGIEQYF. CDR3 DNA: TGTGCCAGCAGCCCCGGAATCGAGCAGTACTTC.

The chain links TRBV7-6 to TRBJ2-7, with TRBD2 as a possible D gene (6 bases). There are 15 residues in the CDR3. Trimming left V 1 base short and J 0 bases short, with 10 bases between. Germline lookup yields CDR1 SGHVS and CDR2 FNYEAQ. For the CDR3, the DNA is TGTGCCAGCAGCTTAGTCCGGGAGAACTCCTACGAGCAGTACTTC. This sequence encodes CASSLVRENSYEQYF.

The chain is built from TRBV29-1 and TRBJ1-1, with unresolved D. There are 14 residues in the CDR3. V was pared by 4 bases and J by 6 bases, with 18 bases between. Germline V gives CDR1 SQVTM, CDR2 ANQGSEA. The CDR3 DNA is TGCAGCGTTGTTCGAGCAGCAAATGGCCCTGAAGCTTTCTTT. Translated, it gives CSVVRAANGPEAFF.

The chain employs TRBV7-9 and TRBJ2-5; 9 positions agree with TRBD1. The germline gives CDR1 SEHNR, CDR2 FQNEAQ (reference sequence). J was trimmed by 5 bases and V by 5 bases; bases with no gene match: 15. The CDR3 sequence is 17 residues long. The CDR3 here is CASSPTTGTGYEETQYF. In nucleotides, the CDR3 is TGTGCCAGCAGCCCCACAACCGGGACAGGGTATGAGGAGACCCAGTACTTC.

This chain joins TRBV6-6 and TRBJ1-5; 7 bases are shared with TRBD1. This CDR3 is built from 16 residues. The V gene's germline CDR1 is MNHNY and CDR2 SVGAGI (reference sequence). J lost 0 bases, V lost 4 bases, and 6 bases had no gene match. The CDR3 DNA sequence: TGTGCCAGCAGTTCGGGACAGAGTAGTAGCAATCAGCCCCAGCATTTT. Protein: CASSSGQSSSNQPQHF.

Written as DNA, the CDR3 is TGCGCCAGCAGCCATTGGACAGCTAACACTGAAGCTTTCTTT. Amino acid sequence: CASSHWTANTEAFF. The chain is built from TRBV4-1 and TRBJ1-1; D might be TRBD1 (6 bases). The ends were cut back, 3 bases at V and 2 bases at J, with 10 bases in the middle. Looked up from germline, CDR1 is MGHRA and CDR2 is YSYEKL. This CDR3 has 14 residues.

V and J are TRBV27 and TRBJ2-1, with 8 bases lining up with TRBD2. CDR3 length: 16 amino acids. Germline loops: CDR1 MNHEY, CDR2 SMNVEV (reference sequence). Trimming took 4 bases from V and 10 from J; bases not matched to a gene: 15. CDR3 amino acids: CASSSLRRGGVREQFF. The CDR3 region has the DNA TGTGCCAGCAGTTCCCTGCGCCGGGGGGGGGTTAGAGAGCAGTTCTTC.

V and J are TRBV15 and TRBJ2-3; 8 bases line up with TRBD2. Germline V CDR1 and CDR2: LNHNV, YYDKDF (reference sequence). V trimming: 0 bases; J trimming: 6 bases; junction bases outside the gene matches: 11. The length of the CDR3 is 17 residues. CDR3 sequence reads: CATSRERGLADVDTQYF. CDR3 in DNA: TGTGCCACCAGCAGAGAACGTGGACTAGCTGACGTTGATACGCAGTATTTT.

This clone has a single count. This rearrangement joins TRBV11-2 to TRBJ2-3; D is unresolved. The CDR3 is 13 residues long. V was trimmed by 2 bases and J by 6 bases, leaving 9 bases between them. CDR1 and CDR2 from the germline V gene are SGHAT and FQNNGV. The CDR3 DNA sequence: TGTGCCAGCAGCTTAAGTTCGTGGGATACGCAGTATTTT. Translation gives CASSLSSWDTQYF.

The chain joins TRBV9 to TRBJ2-3; 7 nucleotides agree with TRBD2. Germline V CDR1 and CDR2: SGDLS, YYNGEE. The CDR3 has 15 residues. Germline trimming cut 0 bases from V and 3 bases from J; bases unmatched to any gene: 4. The CDR3 here is CASSVATGRTDTQYF. The DNA for the CDR3 is TGTGCCAGCAGCGTAGCTACCGGGAGGACAGATACGCAGTATTTT.

V and J are TRBV27 and TRBJ1-4; possibly TRBD1 for D (5 bases). Germline-derived CDR1 and CDR2 are MNHEY and SMNVEV (reference sequence). The CDR3 consists of 14 residues. Trimming stripped 4 bases from V and 3 bases from J, with 9 bases between. CDR3 region: CASSWEGPNEKLFF. The CDR3 bases are TGTGCCAGCAGTTGGGAGGGACCTAATGAAAAACTGTTTTTT.

This sequence joins TRBV4-1 and TRBJ2-1, with 10 bases aligning to TRBD2. Trimming cost V 8 bases and J 3 bases; bases outside gene matches: 10. Germline CDR1 reads MGHRA; CDR2 reads YSYEKL. The length of the CDR3 is 16 residues. The CDR3 nucleotides read TGCGCCAGCGAACGGACCGGGACTAGCGACTACAATGAGCAGTTCTTC. Amino acid sequence: CASERTGTSDYNEQFF.

The gene calls are TRBV27 and TRBJ2-7; D is unresolved. There are 13 residues in the CDR3. The V end was cut by 3 bases, the J end by 5 bases, with 11 bases between. CDR1 and CDR2 (germline): MNHEY, SMNVEV (reference sequence). CDR3 sequence (DNA): TGTGCCAGCAGTTTGGCAGGTCCCAACGAGCAGTACTTC. Translated, it gives CASSLAGPNEQYF.

This sequence joins TRBV5-1 and TRBJ2-7; 9 bases are shared with TRBD2. CDR1 SGHRS and CDR2 YFSETQ come from the germline V gene. V lost 5 bases to trimming and J lost 0 bases; unmatched junction nucleotides: 3. The CDR3 runs 14 residues. This chain's CDR3 is CASSPSGTSYEQYF. The CDR3 coding sequence is TGCGCCAGCAGTCCTAGCGGGACCTCCTACGAGCAGTACTTC.

The rearrangement joins TRBV15 to TRBJ2-7, with 12 positions matching TRBD2. V gave up 4 bases and J gave up 7 bases; unmatched junction bases: 17. The CDR3 is made up of 18 amino acids. CDR1 is LNHNV, CDR2 YYDKDF, per germline (reference sequence). CDR3 loop: CATSTTGDGLAGLSEQYF. The CDR3 DNA reads TGTGCCACCAGCACGACAGGGGACGGACTAGCGGGGCTCTCGGAGCAGTACTTC. Using reference TRBV15 and TRBJ2-7 for the parts outside the CDR3, the full variable domain is DAMVIQNPRYQVTQFGKPVTLSCSQTLNHNVMYWYQQKSSQAPKLLFHYYDKDFNNEADTPDNFQSRRPNTSFCFLDIRSPGLGDTAMYLCATSTTGDGLAGLSEQYFGPGTRLTVT.

The chain joins TRBV2 to TRBJ2-2; 7 bases agree with TRBD1. J was trimmed by 4 bases and V by 6 bases; bases with no gene match: 5. Germline V gives CDR1 SNHLY, CDR2 FYNNEI. The CDR3 extends over 14 amino acids. As DNA, the CDR3 is TGTGCCAGCAGGCCAGGGGGAAGCACCGGGGAGCTGTTTTTT. It codes for CASRPGGSTGELFF. The full variable domain, with the rest looked up from reference TRBV2 and TRBJ2-2, is EPEVTQTPSHQVTQMGQEVILRCVPISNHLYFYWYRQILGQKVEFLVSFYNNEISEKSEIFDDQFSVERPDGSNFTLKIRSTKLEDSAMYFCASRPGGSTGELFFGEGSRLTVL.